This T cell receptor beta chain was documented in a study of human T cells and chemical hapten exposure. The V gene lost 2 bases and the J gene lost 2 bases, with 15 bases spanning the gap. The CDR3 is made up of 16 amino acids. The germline V gene has CDR1 MNHEY and CDR2 SVGEGT. In this sample, this clonotype turned up many times. Each CDR3 protein gets one entry after TCRdb re-called the RACE reads with MiXCR. Of 39,000 or so distinct CDR3 sequences in the sample, 3% to 4.5% were seen once. The sample's time point: patch test 1, 2 weeks after DPC sensitization. Treatment denoted: therapeutic diphenylcyclopropenone sensitization with weekly scalp DPC. The total RNA was obtained from whole blood that was not fractionated.

The sample here was whole blood, taken in connection with sensitization to the hapten diphenylcyclopropenone (DPC). This chain uses TRBV6-2 or TRBV6-3 with TRBJ2-5, with D unclear. This clonotype was sampled from a man aged 45-65 years with alopecia areata. Some clones in this sample may be carry-over from other donors' samples. The CDR3 here is CASSYKRHRPQETQYF. The CDR3 bases are TGTGCCAGCAGTTACAAGAGGCACCGACCTCAAGAGACCCAGTACTTC.